One and the same sample provided the 10 T cell receptor beta chains below, sequenced in a study of blood T cell repertoires in COVID-19. The protocol was immunoSEQ multiplex PCR, while the TCRdb copy is restricted to in-frame clones and leaves out a portion. The sample has about 81,000 clones; about 90% are singletons. The source material was peripheral blood. The receptors shown here come from a woman of 80 years or more with acute or convalescent COVID-19.

The chain uses TRBV30 and TRBJ1-3, with unresolved D. Germline-derived CDR1 and CDR2 are GTSNPN and SVGIG (reference sequence). Trimming took 2 bases from V and 2 from J, leaving 7 bases between them. The CDR3 runs to 13 residues. CDR3 coding DNA: TGTGCCTGGAGTAATGGAGCTGGAAACACCATATATTTT. This translates into CAWSNGAGNTIYF.

This clone has a single count. CDR3 region: CATSAGRDGDTQYF. In nucleotides, the CDR3 is TGTGCCACCAGTGCGGGAAGGGATGGCGATACGCAGTATTTT. V gene TRBV24-1 combines with J gene TRBJ2-3; D may be TRBD2 (5 bases). Trimming shortened V by 5 bases and J by 6 bases, and 14 bases separated the two germline ends. Germline assignment: CDR1 KGHDR and CDR2 SFDVKD. The CDR3 runs to 14 residues.

J is TRBJ1-1 and V is TRBV3-1 (or the pseudogene TRBV3-2); D might be TRBD1 (6 bases). This CDR3 is built from 14 residues. CDR1 and CDR2 (germline): LGHDT, YNNKEL (reference sequence). V gave up 3 bases and J gave up 1 base, with 9 bases separating them. The DNA for the CDR3 is TGTGCCAGCAGCCAGCAACAGGGGAACACTGAAGCTTTCTTT. As protein: CASSQQQGNTEAFF.

Only one count was recorded for this clone. The rearrangement links TRBV2 to TRBJ2-7; maybe TRBD2 (5 bases). Germline CDR1 SNHLY, CDR2 FYNNEI. V was cut by 7 bases and J by 7 bases, with 11 bases left in between. This CDR3 comprises 11 residues. The CDR3 sequence is CASNFRGEQYF. As DNA, the CDR3 is TGTGCCAGCAATTTTCGAGGGGAGCAGTACTTC.

The V gene is TRBV11-3, the J gene TRBJ2-2; 12 bases are a match to TRBD1. The CDR3 contains 16 residues. Germline loops: CDR1 SGHNT, CDR2 YENEEA. Trimming removed 5 bases from V and 8 bases from J; junction bases left unmatched: 9. CDR3 protein: CASSIRDRGLTGELFF. CDR3 DNA: TGTGCCAGCAGCATCCGGGACAGGGGGCTTACTGGGGAGCTGTTTTTT.

This rearrangement joins TRBV5-1 to TRBJ2-7, with D unclear. The CDR3 sequence is 14 residues long. The germline V gene has CDR1 SGHRS and CDR2 YFSETQ. V was trimmed by 0 bases and J by 5 bases, leaving 12 bases between them. The CDR3 reads CASSLGSGLDEQYF. DNA for the CDR3: TGCGCCAGCAGCTTGGGGTCCGGGTTGGACGAGCAGTACTTC.

This clone was counted a single time. This chain uses TRBV6-6 with TRBJ1-5, with a possible D match to TRBD1 (5 bases). From germline, CDR1 is MNHNY and CDR2 SVGAGI (reference sequence). The CDR3 length is 14 residues. V was shortened by 3 bases and J by 4 bases, with 10 bases between the two germline ends. The CDR3 sequence: CASSYGAGNQPQHF. CDR3 bases: TGTGCCAGCAGTTATGGGGCAGGTAATCAGCCCCAGCATTTT.

The CDR3 DNA is TGTGCCAGTAGTATAGATAGCGGCTATCAGACCCAGTACTTC. Translated, it gives CASSIDSGYQTQYF. The genes are TRBV19 and TRBJ2-5; tentatively, D is TRBD2 (6 bases). The germline V gene has CDR1 LNHDA and CDR2 SQIVND (reference sequence). The CDR3 runs 14 residues. Trimming removed 0 bases at V and 6 bases at J, with 11 bases between.

This sequence joins TRBV11-3 and TRBJ2-7; TRBD2 matches at 11 bases. The CDR3 extends over 15 amino acids. Germline V lookup: CDR1 SGHNT, CDR2 YENEEA. With V trimmed by 5 bases and J by 0 bases, 3 bases remained unmatched. The DNA for the CDR3 is TGTGCCAGCAGCCCCGGGACTAGCGGCTCCTACGAGCAGTACTTC. Its translation: CASSPGTSGSYEQYF.

The chain recombines TRBV4-3 with TRBJ2-3; unclear D gene. V shed 0 bases and J shed 5 bases, with 9 bases lying between them. From germline, CDR1 is LGHNA and CDR2 YSLEER. There are 14 residues in the CDR3. CDR3 DNA: TGCGCCAGCAGCCAAGATCTCGGTCTAGATACGCAGTATTTT. Its translation: CASSQDLGLDTQYF.